The 14 T cell receptor beta chains below were found in one sample sequenced in a study of blood T cell repertoires in COVID-19. TCRdb's table, derived via immunoSEQ multiplex PCR, lists solely in-frame clones and lacks some. Here the sample spans some 87,000 clones, 85% being singletons. Input material: peripheral blood. Every receptor here comes from a woman in her 70s with active or convalescent COVID-19.

The chain joins TRBV2 to TRBJ1-6; 9 nucleotides agree with TRBD1. Losses at the gene ends were 6 bases for V and 10 bases for J; bases not matched to a gene: 7. The CDR3 runs to 14 residues. Germline CDR1 reads SNHLY; CDR2 reads FYNNEI. The CDR3 spells CASRTGQGISPLHF. As DNA, the CDR3 is TGTGCCAGCAGGACGGGACAGGGTATCTCACCCCTCCACTTT.

There are a few counts of this clone. This chain uses TRBV6-2 or TRBV6-3 with TRBJ2-1; TRBD1 aligns across 10 bases. J gave up 7 bases and V 3 bases, and 9 bases lay outside the gene matches. The CDR3 has 16 residues. Per the germline V gene, CDR1 is MNHEY and CDR2 is SVGEGT. CDR3 in DNA: TGTGCCAGCAGTTATACTAGAGGACAGGGGGGGAATGAGCAGTTCTTC. Amino acid sequence: CASSYTRGQGGNEQFF.

The CDR3 nucleotides read TGTGCCACTATCGACAGGGTGGGAAATTCACCCCTCCACTTT. Its translation is CATIDRVGNSPLHF. The chain combines TRBV19 with TRBJ1-6, with 7 bases aligning to TRBD1. The J segment lost 7 bases and the V segment lost 10 bases, leaving 10 bases of the junction unmatched. The CDR3 is 14 residues long. In germline, CDR1 is LNHDA, CDR2 SQIVND (reference sequence).

The genes are TRBV5-1 and TRBJ1-3; D remains unclear. This CDR3 contains 13 residues. With 4 bases removed from V and 3 bases from J, the gap between germline ends came to 8 bases. Germline CDR1 SGHRS, CDR2 YFSETQ. The CDR3 is CASSPVVGNTIYF. The CDR3 DNA is TGCGCCAGCAGCCCGGTCGTTGGAAACACCATATATTTT. The whole variable domain, remainder taken from reference TRBV5-1 and TRBJ1-3, is KAGVTQTPRYLIKTRGQQVTLSCSPISGHRSVSWYQQTPGQGLQFLFEYFSETQRNKGNFPGRFSGRQFSNSRSEMNVSTLELGDSALYLCASSPVVGNTIYFGEGSWLTVV.

The chain is built from TRBV18 and TRBJ1-1; D is perhaps TRBD1 (5 bases). V lost 0 bases, J lost 1 base, and 9 bases lay in between. This CDR3 is 15 amino acids long. CDR1 is KGHSH, CDR2 LQKENI, per germline. The CDR3 is CASSPPVGGNTEAFF. CDR3 nucleotide sequence: TGTGCCAGCTCACCACCGGTCGGGGGGAACACTGAAGCTTTCTTT.

The genes are TRBV10-3 and TRBJ1-1, with D possibly being TRBD1 (5 bases). Trimming pared 4 bases from V and 1 base from J, leaving 7 bases between. Looked up from germline, CDR1 is ENHRY and CDR2 is SYGVKD. CDR3 length: 13 amino acids. DNA of the CDR3: TGTGCCATCAGTGGACAGCAGAACACTGAAGCTTTCTTT. Protein sequence: CAISGQQNTEAFF.

This clone was counted a few times. The chain combines TRBV6-5 with TRBJ2-5; the D is unclear. CDR3 size: 13 residues. V lost 3 bases and J lost 5, with 10 bases in between. The V gene's germline CDR1 is MNHEY and CDR2 SVGAGI. Here the CDR3 reads CASSYRVRETQYF. Written as DNA, the CDR3 is TGTGCCAGCAGTTATCGAGTCCGGGAGACCCAGTACTTC.

V gene TRBV13 combines with J gene TRBJ2-3; 11 nucleotides align to TRBD2. Looked up from germline, CDR1 is PRHDT and CDR2 is FYEKMQ (reference sequence). The ends lost 9 bases at V and 5 bases at J; junction bases unmatched: 4. The CDR3 loop spans 13 amino acids. Here the CDR3 DNA reads TGTGCCAGTAAGCTAGCGGGGGGAGATACGCAGTATTTT. Amino acids: CASKLAGGDTQYF.

The rearrangement joins TRBV19 to TRBJ1-5, with D possibly TRBD1 on 6 matching bases. Germline V lookup: CDR1 LNHDA, CDR2 SQIVND (reference sequence). Trimming removed 6 bases at V and 4 bases at J, with 13 bases between. The CDR3 is 14 residues long. In nucleotides, the CDR3 is TGTGCCAGTAGCAGGGGAATCGGGAATCAGCCCCAGCATTTT. Its translation is CASSRGIGNQPQHF.

The J gene is TRBJ1-3, the V gene TRBV25-1, with D unresolved. Trimming took 1 base from V and 4 from J, leaving 8 bases between them. This CDR3 has 14 residues. CDR1 and CDR2 from the germline V gene are MGHDK and SYGVNS. CDR3 protein: CASSEFEGGNTIYF. The CDR3 DNA follows: TGTGCCAGCAGTGAATTTGAGGGAGGAAACACCATATATTTT.

This chain joins TRBV7-2 and TRBJ2-7; maybe TRBD1 (5 bases). This CDR3 is built from 14 residues. CDR1 SGHTA and CDR2 FQGNSA come from the germline V gene. With 5 bases removed from V and 6 bases from J, the gap between germline ends came to 17 bases. The CDR3, as DNA: TGTGCCAGCAGCCCACATGCCCAGGGTTCCGAGCAGTACTTC. Its translation: CASSPHAQGSEQYF.

The chain joins TRBV29-1 to TRBJ2-2; the D gene is possibly TRBD2 (6 bases). The CDR3 runs 15 residues. Germline-derived CDR1 and CDR2 are SQVTM and ANQGSEA. Trimming pared 6 bases from V and 0 bases from J, leaving 14 bases between. As DNA, the CDR3 is TGCAGCGTGGTGGGACTTGACTCGAACACCGGGGAGCTGTTTTTT. Translating gives CSVVGLDSNTGELFF.

The rearrangement uses TRBV7-2 and TRBJ1-4, with TRBD1 as a possible D gene (5 bases). This CDR3 has 13 residues. Germline V gives CDR1 SGHTA, CDR2 FQGNSA. V lost 0 bases to trimming and J lost 7 bases, with 6 bases between them. The CDR3 nucleotides are TGTGCCAGCAGCTTAGCGCAGGGTGAAAAACTGTTTTTT. Translation gives CASSLAQGEKLFF.

The chain employs TRBV5-6 and TRBJ2-1, with 8 positions matching TRBD2. Per the germline V gene, CDR1 is SGHDT and CDR2 is YYEEEE. The CDR3 loop spans 16 amino acids. V was clipped by 0 bases and J by 6 bases; unmatched bases: 8. Here the CDR3 reads CASSLATASGSNEQFF. CDR3 nucleotides: TGTGCCAGCAGCTTGGCCACGGCCAGCGGGAGCAATGAGCAGTTCTTC.